Below, 10 T cell receptor beta chains from the same sample are listed, as sequenced in a study of blood T cell repertoires in COVID-19. The method was immunoSEQ multiplex PCR; TCRdb's version includes in-frame clones alone and lacks a portion of them. The sample includes some 140,000 clones, more than 80% of them seen just once. Material: peripheral blood. The receptors here all came from a man between 45 and 60 years old with acute or convalescent COVID-19.

The chain carries TRBV19 and TRBJ1-5; no reliable D call. V was trimmed by 3 bases and J by 3 bases, leaving 9 bases between them. The CDR3 sequence is 14 residues long. The germline gives CDR1 LNHDA, CDR2 SQIVND (reference sequence). The CDR3 loop is CASSMAVFNQPQHF. CDR3 nucleotide sequence: TGTGCCAGTAGTATGGCGGTTTTCAATCAGCCCCAGCATTTT.

The rearrangement uses TRBV27 and TRBJ1-6; 11 bases match TRBD1. Germline CDR1 reads MNHEY; CDR2 reads SMNVEV (reference sequence). This CDR3 has 20 residues. Germline trimming cut 5 bases from V and 0 bases from J; bases unmatched to any gene: 12. Here the CDR3 reads CASSPLGQGAYNSYNSPLHF. CDR3 nucleotides: TGTGCCAGCAGTCCGCTAGGACAGGGGGCTTATAACTCCTATAATTCACCCCTCCACTTT.

The chain combines TRBV27 with TRBJ1-6, with D perhaps TRBD1 (5 bases). Germline-derived CDR1 and CDR2 are MNHEY and SMNVEV (reference sequence). The ends were cut back, 6 bases at V and 7 bases at J, with 19 bases in the middle. The CDR3 loop spans 16 amino acids. The CDR3 coding sequence is TGTGCCAGCAGACCCTCGCCCCGGGGACTCAATTCACCCCTCCACTTT. Residues: CASRPSPRGLNSPLHF.

This chain uses TRBV7-9 with TRBJ1-4, with 9 bases aligning to TRBD1. This CDR3 has 15 amino acids. With V trimmed by 5 bases and J by 4 bases, 5 bases remained unmatched. Germline V gene lookup returns CDR1 SEHNR and CDR2 FQNEAQ (reference sequence). The chain's CDR3 is CASSLTGQGNEKLFF. The CDR3 DNA reads as TGTGCCAGCAGCCTGACGGGACAGGGTAATGAAAAACTGTTTTTT.

This clone was seen only once. The chain carries TRBV18 and TRBJ2-2; D possibly corresponds to TRBD1 (6 bases). The CDR3 has 14 residues. Between the trimmed V and J ends, which lost 5 bases and 4 bases, there was a span of 11 bases. CDR1 and CDR2 (germline): KGHSH, LQKENI. The chain's CDR3 is CASSNREATGELFF. For the CDR3, the DNA is TGTGCCAGCTCAAACAGGGAAGCCACCGGGGAGCTGTTTTTT.

The chain recombines TRBV6-5 with TRBJ2-5; 11 positions match TRBD2. Germline V CDR1 and CDR2: MNHEY, SVGAGI. The CDR3 is 15 amino acids. V was pared by 2 bases and J by 4 bases, with 3 bases of the junction left unmatched. In DNA form, the CDR3 reads TGTGCCAGCAGTTACACTCTAGCGGGGGGAGAGACCCAGTACTTC. Protein product: CASSYTLAGGETQYF.

This chain uses TRBV4-1 with TRBJ2-7; 7 bases are a match to TRBD1. The CDR3 sequence is 14 residues long. The germline gives CDR1 MGHRA, CDR2 YSYEKL. V dropped 6 bases and J dropped 4; count of bases not matched to a gene: 9. DNA of the CDR3: TGCGCCAGCAGTCCCCGGACAGGTTATTACGAGCAGTACGTC. Translation: CASSPRTGYYEQYV.

The CDR3 protein is CASSQVQGEDNEQFF. The CDR3 bases are TGTGCCAGCAGCCAAGTGCAGGGGGAAGACAATGAGCAGTTCTTC. V usage is TRBV14 and J usage is TRBJ2-1; 7 nucleotides match TRBD1. CDR1 and CDR2 from the germline V gene are SGHDN and FVKESK. V lost 1 base, J lost 5 bases, and 5 bases stayed unmatched. This CDR3 contains 15 residues. Together with reference TRBV14 and TRBJ2-1, the CDR3 gives the full variable domain: EAGVTQFPSHSVIEKGQTVTLRCDPISGHDNLYWYRRVMGKEIKFLLHFVKESKQDESGMPNNRFLAERTGGTYSTLKVQPAELEDSGVYFCASSQVQGEDNEQFFGPGTRLTVL.

The chain couples TRBV5-5 to TRBJ2-1; D remains unclear. V was cut by 5 bases and J by 7 bases, with 25 bases left in between. Germline assignment: CDR1 SGHKS and CDR2 YYEKEE (reference sequence). This CDR3 is built from 17 residues. CDR3 coding DNA: TGTGCCAGCAGGTTTTCTCCGAGATTCATCCCCGGGAATGAGCAGTTCTTC. This encodes CASRFSPRFIPGNEQFF.

The chain recombines TRBV6-5 with TRBJ2-3; D call uncertain. The CDR3 covers 14 residues. Germline values: CDR1 MNHEY, CDR2 SVGAGI. V was cut by 1 base and J by 2 bases, with 7 bases left in between. The CDR3 DNA is TGTGCCAGCAGTTACTTGGCGGACACAGATACGCAGTATTTT. Encoded protein: CASSYLADTDTQYF.